The rows below give T cell receptor beta chains drawn from one sample of a study of cytomegalovirus exposure and HLA in healthy donors. The repertoire was sequenced with immunoSEQ multiplex PCR; TCRdb's copy has only in-frame clones and lacks some. The sample lists 150,000 to 200,000 clones; around four fifths were seen once. Specimen: PBMCs. The receptors were gathered from a woman in her thirties in good health and CMV-seronegative. The CDR3 runs from the conserved cysteine through the conserved F or W. D genes are given only for firm matches. Size tells how often a clone was seen (once, few, many) or the class of an expanded clone, and some rows leave it out.

d_call	j_call	v_call	clone_size	cdr3_aa	cdr3_nt
.	TRBJ2-5	TRBV5-4	.	CASSPSVRDGQETQYF	TGTGCCAGCAGCCCCTCGGTGCGGGACGGTCAAGAGACCCAGTACTTC
TRBD1	TRBJ1-2	TRBV27	.	CASSFTIGQAFYGYTF	TGTGCCAGCAGTTTTACAATTGGACAGGCTTTCTATGGCTACACCTTC
TRBD1	TRBJ2-7	TRBV9	.	CASSAGGTGRYEQYF	TGTGCCAGCAGCGCCGGGGGGACAGGGCGCTACGAGCAGTACTTC
.	TRBJ2-7	TRBV4-3	.	CASSHQGGDEQYF	TGCGCCAGCAGCCACCAAGGGGGGGACGAGCAGTACTTC
TRBD1	TRBJ2-1	TRBV30	.	CAWRAMISSDRAYNEQFF	TGTGCCTGGAGAGCGATGATAAGTTCGGACAGGGCCTACAATGAGCAGTTCTTC
.	TRBJ1-1	TRBV18	.	CASAQKHGNTEAFF	TGTGCCAGCGCCCAAAAACATGGGAACACTGAAGCTTTCTTT
.	TRBJ1-1	TRBV4-1	few	CASSHLVPTENTEAFF	TGCGCCAGCAGCCACCTAGTCCCAACCGAGAACACTGAAGCTTTCTTT
.	TRBJ1-1	TRBV19	.	CASNFVGGSEAFF	TGTGCCAGTAATTTTGTCGGGGGATCTGAAGCTTTCTTT
TRBD1	TRBJ1-4	TRBV4-1	.	CASSWDRTGEKLFF	TGCGCCAGCAGCTGGGACAGGACGGGTGAAAAACTGTTTTTT
TRBD1	TRBJ2-7	TRBV5-1	.	CASSSDRVELGEQYF	TGCGCCAGCAGCTCCGACAGGGTGGAGTTGGGCGAGCAGTACTTC
.	TRBJ1-6	TRBV5-1	.	CASSFSGPWDSGNSPLHF	TGCGCCAGCAGCTTCTCGGGACCGTGGGACTCGGGCAATTCACCCCTCCACTTT
.	TRBJ2-7	TRBV10-1	.	CASSASGAVNEQYF	TGCGCCAGCAGTGCTTCAGGGGCTGTCAACGAGCAGTACTTC
.	TRBJ1-1	TRBV5-5	.	CASSYNMNTEAFF	TGTGCCAGCAGCTATAATATGAACACTGAAGCTTTCTTT
.	TRBJ2-5	TRBV5-1	once	CASSLPGQETQYF	TGCGCCAGCAGCTTGCCAGGGCAAGAGACCCAGTACTTC
TRBD2	TRBJ2-5	TRBV7-9	.	CASSRLAGGFQETQYF	TGTGCCAGCAGCCGGCTAGCGGGGGGCTTCCAAGAGACCCAGTACTTC
.	TRBJ2-5	TRBV5-1	once	CASSAQPGLQETQYF	TGCGCCAGCAGCGCTCAGCCGGGGTTACAAGAGACCCAGTACTTC
.	TRBJ1-5	TRBV6-1	once	CASSDRSGINQPQHF	TGTGCCAGCAGTGATCGTTCAGGGATCAATCAGCCCCAGCATTTT
.	TRBJ1-5	TRBV29-1	.	CSVASGTPNQPQHF	TGCAGCGTTGCCTCCGGGACACCCAATCAGCCCCAGCATTTT
TRBD2	TRBJ2-5	TRBV5-1	.	CASTLAGVYQGIQYF	TGCGCCAGCACCCTAGCGGGGGTGTACCAAGGGATCCAGTACTTC
TRBD1	TRBJ2-5	TRBV30	.	CAWEPRTGIETQYF	TGTGCCTGGGAGCCTAGGACAGGGATAGAGACCCAGTACTTC
TRBD1	TRBJ2-7	TRBV9	.	CASSVDDRGWYEQYF	TGTGCCAGCAGCGTAGATGACAGGGGATGGTACGAGCAGTACTTC
TRBD2	TRBJ2-7	TRBV27	.	CASSSLAGVNEQYF	TGTGCCAGCAGTTCTCTAGCGGGGGTAAACGAGCAGTACTTC
.	TRBJ1-2	TRBV30	.	CAWTRPGVRDGYTF	TGTGCCTGGACCCGTCCGGGGGTCCGCGATGGCTACACCTTC
TRBD1	TRBJ1-5	TRBV30	.	CAWDAGTAYSNQPQHF	TGTGCCTGGGATGCTGGGACAGCTTATAGCAATCAGCCCCAGCATTTT
.	TRBJ2-2	TRBV2	.	CASSEGGTGGYGELFF	TGTGCCAGCAGCGAAGGTGGCACGGGGGGCTACGGGGAGCTGTTTTTT
.	TRBJ2-1	TRBV7-3	.	CASVFQLRDWLKSSYNEQFF	TGTGCCAGCGTATTTCAACTCCGGGACTGGCTAAAGAGCTCCTACAATGAGCAGTTCTTC
.	TRBJ1-6	TRBV18	.	CASSTTGDYAPLHF	TGTGCCAGCTCAACGACAGGTGATTACGCACCCCTCCACTTT
.	TRBJ1-1	TRBV7-3	.	CASSTVTNTEAFF	TGTGCCAGCTCGACAGTTACGAACACTGAAGCTTTCTTT
TRBD2	TRBJ2-3	TRBV7-3	.	CASSFTGGQGDTQYF	TGTGCCAGCAGCTTTACGGGGGGGCAGGGAGATACGCAGTATTTT
TRBD2	TRBJ2-5	TRBV7-9	.	CASSTGLAGVQETQYF	TGTGCCAGCAGCACGGGACTAGCGGGGGTACAAGAGACCCAGTACTTC
.	TRBJ1-5	TRBV19	.	CASSIRGWGRNQPQHF	TGTGCCAGTAGTATTCGGGGTTGGGGAAGAAATCAGCCCCAGCATTTT
TRBD1	TRBJ1-1	TRBV7-9	.	CASSPGTAFSSSEAFF	TGTGCCAGCAGCCCAGGGACAGCCTTTTCGTCTTCTGAAGCTTTCTTT
.	TRBJ2-3	TRBV7-3	.	CASSLVGGPDTQYF	TGTGCCAGCAGCTTAGTCGGTGGGCCAGATACGCAGTATTTT
TRBD1	TRBJ2-3	TRBV6-1	few	CASSGGGPDTQYF	TGTGCCAGCAGTGGAGGGGGCCCCGATACGCAGTATTTT
.	TRBJ2-5	TRBV5-1	.	CASSLEGRSGAQYF	TGCGCCAGCAGCTTGGAGGGCAGGTCAGGGGCCCAGTACTTC
TRBD1	TRBJ2-3	TRBV6-6	.	CASRETGIGSDTQYF	TGTGCCAGCAGAGAGACAGGGATCGGATCTGATACGCAGTATTTT
TRBD1	TRBJ2-1	TRBV10-1	.	CASSLQGAGTYNEQFF	TGCGCCAGCAGTCTACAGGGGGCAGGAACCTACAATGAGCAGTTCTTC
TRBD2	TRBJ2-2	TRBV5-1	.	CASSLELAGGPDTGELFF	TGCGCCAGCAGCTTGGAACTAGCGGGGGGGCCCGACACCGGGGAGCTGTTTTTT
.	TRBJ1-6	TRBV7-9	.	CASSSRVLGSSYNSPLHF	TGTGCCAGCAGCTCCCGGGTACTGGGGAGCTCCTATAATTCACCCCTCCACTTT
.	TRBJ1-1	TRBV12-5	.	CASGLGGGTEAFF	TGTGCTAGTGGTTTGGGGGGGGGCACTGAAGCTTTCTTT